A selection of T cell receptor beta chains follows, all from one sample in a study of blood T cell repertoires in COVID-19. Method: immunoSEQ multiplex PCR; TCRdb's copy keeps in-frame clones and lacks some. The sample holds tens of thousands of clones, about 74% seen once. The sample consisted of peripheral blood. The receptor source for this set is a man between 65 and 85 years old with COVID-19, enrolled during active disease. The CDR3 runs from the conserved cysteine through the conserved F or W. D genes are given only for firm matches. Clone size is given for some rows only: seen once, a few or many times, or a class if the clone is expanded.

>TRBD1|TRBV28|-|TRBJ2-1
TGTGCCAGCAGTACCAGGGGGCGAGAGCAGTTCTTC
CASSTRGREQFF
>TRBD1|TRBV6-6|-|TRBJ1-5
TGTGCCAGCAGTCAACTGACAGGGACTGTTGGGCATTTT
CASSQLTGTVGHF
>-|TRBV24-1|-|TRBJ2-2
TGTGCCACCTCAGACCCGACAGGCCGGGGCACCGGGGAGCTGTTTTTT
CATSDPTGRGTGELFF
>TRBD2|TRBV7-9|-|TRBJ2-1
TGTGCCAGCAGCCTCGGACTAGCGCAGCTCAATGAGCAGTTCTTC
CASSLGLAQLNEQFF
>-|TRBV10-3|few|TRBJ1-2
TGTGCCATCAGTGAGTCGAACGGGGTTCCGTATGGCTACACCTTC
CAISESNGVPYGYTF
>-|TRBV20-1|-|TRBJ1-6
TGCAGTGCTAGAGATCGGTCACCCCTCCACTTT
CSARDRSPLHF
>-|TRBV7-2|-|TRBJ2-7
TGTGCCAGCAGCTTAGTGGCACGTCTCGACTACGAGCAGTACTTC
CASSLVARLDYEQYF
>TRBD2|TRBV13|-|TRBJ2-3
TGTGCCAGCAGGCAGCGGGAGAGATCGCAAGATACGCAGTATTTT
CASRQRERSQDTQYF
>-|TRBV29-1|-|TRBJ1-1
TGTAGCGGCGGGGGCGGTTGGGGAATGAACACTGAAGCTTTCTTT
CSGGGGWGMNTEAFF
>-|TRBV27|few|TRBJ1-6
TGTGCCAGCAGTTTGATCAGGAATAATTCACCCCTCCACTTT
CASSLIRNNSPLHF
>-|TRBV25-1|-|TRBJ2-3
TGTGCCAGCAGTGAAGCTGGAGGTGGGTATACGCAGTATTTT
CASSEAGGGYTQYF
>-|TRBV7-2|-|TRBJ2-3
TGTGCCAGCAGCTTATCCGCTCCGGGGGGCGGCACAGATACGCAGTATTTT
CASSLSAPGGGTDTQYF
>TRBD1|TRBV6-2/TRBV6-3|-|TRBJ1-5
TGTGCCAGCAGTTACCCGGTGGACAGGGCCTCGATCCGCAATCAGCCCCAGCATTTT
CASSYPVDRASIRNQPQHF
>-|TRBV19|once|TRBJ2-1
TGTGCCAGTACCAGGGGAGCCCCCCACAATGAGCAGTTCTTC
CASTRGAPHNEQFF
>-|TRBV27|-|TRBJ1-5
TGTGCCAGCAGTTTTACAGGGAACAATCAGCCCCAGCATTTT
CASSFTGNNQPQHF
>TRBD1|TRBV5-1|-|TRBJ1-2
TGCGCCAGCAGCTTGGGACAGGGCAATGGCTACACCTTC
CASSLGQGNGYTF
>-|TRBV21-1|-|TRBJ2-3
TGTGCCAGCAGCAAAGCGGAAGGGGGTATGTCTGATACGCAGTATTTT
CASSKAEGGMSDTQYF
>TRBD1|TRBV5-1|-|TRBJ2-6
TGCGCCAGCAGTGTGGGACAGGGGATATCTGGGACCAACGTCCTGACTTTC
CASSVGQGISGTNVLTF
>TRBD1|TRBV9|-|TRBJ1-1
TGTGCCAGCAGTCGAACAGGGGACATGAACACTGAAGCTTTCTTT
CASSRTGDMNTEAFF
>-|TRBV14|-|TRBJ1-1
TGTGCCAGCAGCCTTGGGGGGGGCACTGAAGCTTTCTTT
CASSLGGGTEAFF
>TRBD2|TRBV10-3|-|TRBJ2-1
TGTGCCATCAGTGAGCCCTGGGGCGGACTAGCGGGAGATGGCTACAATGAGCAGTTCTTC
CAISEPWGGLAGDGYNEQFF
>-|TRBV7-3|-|TRBJ2-3
TGTGCCAGCAGCCAAACTACGACAGATACGCAGTATTTT
CASSQTTTDTQYF
>TRBD1|TRBV5-1|-|TRBJ2-1
TGCGCCAGCAGCGAGGAGGCTTCCGGGACAGGTTTCTATGAGCAGTTCTTC
CASSEEASGTGFYEQFF
>-|TRBV11-1|few|TRBJ2-7
TGTGCCAGCAGCTTAGGACGGGGGAGCTCCTACGAGCAGTACTTC
CASSLGRGSSYEQYF
>TRBD1|TRBV3-1/TRBV3-2|-|TRBJ2-3
TGTGCCACAGGGGGCGGAACAGATACGCAGTATTTT
CATGGGTDTQYF
>TRBD1|TRBV5-4|-|TRBJ1-2
TGTGCCAGCAGCCGACAGGGATCTGGGGGCTACACCTTC
CASSRQGSGGYTF
>TRBD1|TRBV7-2|-|TRBJ2-1
TGTGCCAGCAACCGGGACAGGGAGATTAATGAGCAGTTCTTC
CASNRDREINEQFF
>TRBD1|TRBV19|-|TRBJ1-2
TGTGCCAGTAGTATCGGACAGGGACATGGCTACACCTTC
CASSIGQGHGYTF
>-|TRBV9|-|TRBJ2-1
TGTGCCAGCACCACCGGGGGAAGCTCCTACAATGAGCAGTTCTTC
CASTTGGSSYNEQFF
>-|TRBV7-9|-|TRBJ2-3
TGTGCCAGCAGCCGGGACATTTCGGCAGATACGCAGTATTTT
CASSRDISADTQYF
>-|TRBV4-2|-|TRBJ2-2
TGTGCCAGCAGCCAAGGAGGCCTAAACACCGGGGAGCTGTTTTTT
CASSQGGLNTGELFF
>TRBD2|TRBV7-9|-|TRBJ2-1
TGTGCCAGCAGCTCCCTGGGGGTAGCGGGACTGAATGAGCAGTTCTTC
CASSSLGVAGLNEQFF
>-|TRBV7-9|few|TRBJ1-2
TGTGCCAGCAGCTTAGTCTCAGGGGCCTATGGCTACACCTTC
CASSLVSGAYGYTF
>TRBD2|TRBV20-1|-|TRBJ2-3
TGCAGTGCTAGTCGACTAGCGGGAGGTGATCGAGATACGCAGTATTTT
CSASRLAGGDRDTQYF
>-|TRBV6-2/TRBV6-3|-|TRBJ2-3
TGTGCCAGCAGTTACTCGAGGGGCACAGATACGCAGTATTTT
CASSYSRGTDTQYF
>-|TRBV9|-|TRBJ1-1
TGTGCCAGCAGCGCAGGCGGGGGAACCACTGAAGCTTTCTTT
CASSAGGGTTEAFF
>-|TRBV6-5|-|TRBJ1-3
TGTGCCAGCAGTTACTCGCCGGTTGGAAACACCATATATTTT
CASSYSPVGNTIYF
>TRBD1|TRBV7-2|many|TRBJ1-2
TGTGCCAGCAGCCCCCAACTCCCCGACAGGGCCCTCTATGGCTACACCTTC
CASSPQLPDRALYGYTF
>-|TRBV6-2/TRBV6-3|-|TRBJ1-2
TGTGCCAGCAGTTACTCGATGGGGGCCGTTAACTATGGCTACACCTTC
CASSYSMGAVNYGYTF
>-|TRBV12-3/TRBV12-4|-|TRBJ2-1
TGTGCCAGCAGTTTTTTAGGGGGCAATGAGCAGTTCTTC
CASSFLGGNEQFF
>-|TRBV28|-|TRBJ2-1
TGTGCGACGACAGGGAGTTTGGCGGGAATCAATGAGCAGTTCTTC
CATTGSLAGINEQFF
>-|TRBV18|-|TRBJ1-5
TGTGCCAGCTCACCACTAGAGGTGAAAGCCAATCAGCCCCAGCATTTT
CASSPLEVKANQPQHF
>TRBD2|TRBV10-3|-|TRBJ2-7
TGTGCCATCAGTGCCCGGGAGGGCTCCTACGAGCAGTACTTC
CAISAREGSYEQYF